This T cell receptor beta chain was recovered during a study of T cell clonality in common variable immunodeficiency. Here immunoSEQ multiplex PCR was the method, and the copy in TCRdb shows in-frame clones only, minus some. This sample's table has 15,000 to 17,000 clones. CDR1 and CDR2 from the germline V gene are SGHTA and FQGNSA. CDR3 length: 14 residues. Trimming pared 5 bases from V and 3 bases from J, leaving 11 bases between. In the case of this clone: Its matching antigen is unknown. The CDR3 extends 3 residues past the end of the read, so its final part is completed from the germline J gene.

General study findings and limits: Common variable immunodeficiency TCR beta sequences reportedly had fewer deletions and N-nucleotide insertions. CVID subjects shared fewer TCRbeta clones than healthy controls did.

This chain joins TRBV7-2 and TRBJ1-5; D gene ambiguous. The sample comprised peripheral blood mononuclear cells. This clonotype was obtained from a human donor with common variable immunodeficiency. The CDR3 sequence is CASSPLGVNQPQHF. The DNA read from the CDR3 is TGTGCCAGCAGCCCGCTCGGGGTCAATCAGCCC.